The clone carrying this T cell receptor beta chain was found many times. At one boundary the junction diverges from the germline segment, which might be a read error. The germline V gene encodes CDR1 MNHEY and CDR2 SVGEGT. The CDR3 length is 15 residues. The data were produced by immunoSEQ multiplex PCR, yet TCRdb's version contains in-frame clones alone and is incomplete. The data show some 300,000 clones, about 87% seen once. This entry is derived from a study of blood T cell repertoires in COVID-19. The origin of this receptor is a woman aged 50 to 65 with COVID-19, enrolled during active disease. The J gene is TRBJ2-3, the V gene TRBV6-2 or TRBV6-3, with D possibly being TRBD1 (5 bases). The sample comprised peripheral blood. CDR3 bases: TGTGCCAGCAATTACGGCAGGACAACCACAGATACGCAGTATTTT. Translation: CASNYGRTTTDTQYF.